The 25 T cell receptor beta chains below come from one sample, sequenced in a study of blood T cells in healthy people across ages. Next came a second PCR, run for roughly 6 to 11 cycles, which used a sample-barcoded 5' primer along with a J-beta primer mix. TCRdb re-derived calls from the 5' RACE reads in MiXCR, one entry per CDR3 protein. The sample lists approximately 1.5 million distinct CDR3 sequences, about 35% occurring once. Sequencing was carried out using blood. The receptor set was obtained from a woman aged 25 to 39 in good health.

The V and J genes are TRBV12-3 or TRBV12-4 and TRBJ1-2, with a possible D match to TRBD1 (5 bases). This CDR3 contains 14 residues. With 6 bases removed from V and 7 bases from J, the gap between germline ends came to 18 bases. The DNA of the CDR3 is TGTGCCAGCAGACGCGGGGAGAAGACAGCTGGCTACACCTTC. Residues: CASRRGEKTAGYTF.

The genes are TRBV20-1 and TRBJ1-4; D not resolved. This CDR3 region has 13 residues. Germline lookup yields CDR1 DFQATT and CDR2 SNEGSKA (reference sequence). The V and J ends lost 3 bases and 3 bases respectively, with 8 bases between them. The DNA for the CDR3 is TGCAGTGCTAGTTCTACGGCTAATGAAAAACTGTTTTTT. As protein: CSASSTANEKLFF.

This clonotype occurred a few times. The rearrangement joins TRBV27 to TRBJ2-1; tentative D call: TRBD2 (5 bases). Germline lookup yields CDR1 MNHEY and CDR2 SMNVEV (reference sequence). The CDR3 totals 17 residues. V was trimmed by 6 bases and J by 6 bases, leaving 24 bases between them. CDR3: CASRSRNGIAWGNEQFF. For the CDR3, the DNA is TGTGCCAGCAGAAGCCGAAACGGGATAGCATGGGGCAATGAGCAGTTCTTC.

This clonotype has more than one count but fewer than ten. The chain combines TRBV20-1 with TRBJ1-4; the D gene is possibly TRBD1 (6 bases). The CDR3 consists of 13 residues. V lost 2 bases to trimming and J lost 5 bases, with 9 bases between them. The germline V gene has CDR1 DFQATT and CDR2 SNEGSKA (reference sequence). This CDR3 reads CSARSGGNEKLFF. CDR3 nucleotides: TGCAGTGCTAGATCGGGGGGCAATGAAAAACTGTTTTTT.

This chain uses TRBV29-1 with TRBJ2-7; 12 bases agree with TRBD2. V lost 7 bases to trimming and J lost 4 bases; unmatched junction nucleotides: 11. Per germline, CDR1 SQVTM and CDR2 ANQGSEA. The CDR3 contains 15 residues. The CDR3 DNA sequence: TGCAGCGCAACAACTAGCGGGAGGCTACGGTACGAGCAGTACTTC. Its translation: CSATTSGRLRYEQYF.

Of note for this clonotype: A read error is possible here, since a much larger clone lies one base away. The chain couples TRBV29-1 to TRBJ2-7; 8 positions agree with TRBD2. This CDR3 region has 14 residues. Per the germline V gene, CDR1 is SQVTM and CDR2 is ANQGSEA. The V and J ends lost 6 bases and 3 bases, in that order; junction bases with no gene match: 10. In DNA form, the CDR3 reads TGCAGCGTCTCGTTAGCGGGAAGGGACTACGAGCAGTACGTC. Translation gives CSVSLAGRDYEQYV.

In its sample, this clonotype was seen a few times. The chain recombines TRBV6-1 with TRBJ2-6; D remains unclear. The V and J ends lost 1 base and 0 bases respectively, with 10 bases between them. From germline, CDR1 is MNHNS and CDR2 SASEGT. The length of the CDR3 is 17 residues. The CDR3 sequence is CASSEELGYSGANVLTF. The CDR3 region has the DNA TGTGCCAGCAGTGAAGAGTTGGGTTACTCTGGGGCCAACGTCCTGACTTTC.

The chain links TRBV11-2 to TRBJ2-1; TRBD2 might be the D (5 bases). The CDR3 is made up of 16 amino acids. Germline V gives CDR1 SGHAT, CDR2 FQNNGV. V was pared by 1 base and J by 2 bases, with 12 bases between. In DNA, the CDR3 is TGTGCCAGCAGCTTAGGGAGGCGTAGAACCTACAATGAGCAGTTCTTC. This translates into CASSLGRRRTYNEQFF.

The CDR3 protein is CASSLYSGGSYNEQFF. As DNA, the CDR3 is TGTGCCAGCAGTCTATATAGCGGGGGATCCTACAATGAGCAGTTCTTC. V gene TRBV28 combines with J gene TRBJ2-1; 9 bases are shared with TRBD2. The germline gives CDR1 MDHEN, CDR2 SYDVKM. The CDR3 consists of 16 residues. Trimming cost V 5 bases and J 1 base; bases outside gene matches: 6.

V usage is TRBV5-4 and J usage is TRBJ2-7, with 8 bases that match TRBD2. The length of the CDR3 is 15 residues. Germline lookup yields CDR1 SGHNT and CDR2 YYREEE (reference sequence). V dropped 4 bases and J dropped 7; count of bases not matched to a gene: 13. The chain's CDR3 is CASSPGLALTREQYF. The CDR3 DNA follows: TGTGCCAGCAGCCCAGGACTAGCCCTCACGAGAGAGCAGTACTTC.

This clonotype came up a few times. This chain uses TRBV2 with TRBJ1-5; 12 positions match TRBD1. Trimming cost V 4 bases and J 5 bases; bases outside gene matches: 6. In germline, CDR1 is SNHLY, CDR2 FYNNEI. The CDR3 consists of 16 residues. CDR3 nucleotides: TGTGCCAGCAGTGGGGGGACAGGGGGCTTCGATCAGCCCCAGCATTTT. It is translated as CASSGGTGGFDQPQHF.

This chain connects TRBV11-2 to TRBJ2-5; 7 bases align to TRBD1. The CDR3 sequence is 15 residues long. Germline loops: CDR1 SGHAT, CDR2 FQNNGV. Losses at the gene ends were 5 bases for V and 0 bases for J; bases not matched to a gene: 6. CDR3 nucleotides: TGTGCCAGCAGCGCCCCGGGACAGAACCAAGAGACCCAGTACTTC. It translates to CASSAPGQNQETQYF.

DNA for the CDR3: TGTGCCAGCAGCGTAGCAAGTTACACTGAAGCTTTCTTT. Translated, it gives CASSVASYTEAFF. The genes are TRBV9 and TRBJ1-1, with no clear D. Germline CDR1 reads SGDLS; CDR2 reads YYNGEE. This CDR3 comprises 13 residues. With 0 bases removed from V and 3 bases from J, the gap between germline ends came to 6 bases.

In this sample, this clonotype turned up a few times. V gene TRBV28 combines with J gene TRBJ2-1, with 7 positions matching TRBD1. J gave up 2 bases and V 2 bases, and 3 bases lay outside the gene matches. The CDR3 is made up of 15 amino acids. Per germline, CDR1 MDHEN and CDR2 SYDVKM. The CDR3 sequence is CASSLEGTAYNEQFF. The CDR3 DNA reads as TGTGCCAGCAGTTTAGAGGGGACAGCCTACAATGAGCAGTTCTTC.

This clonotype came up many times. CDR3 in DNA: TGCGCCAGCAGCTCTTCCTTAGATTCTAATGAGCAGTTCTTC. This sequence encodes CASSSSLDSNEQFF. The rearrangement joins TRBV5-1 to TRBJ2-1; D is unclear. Germline V lookup: CDR1 SGHRS, CDR2 YFSETQ. This CDR3 spans 14 amino acids. The ends were cut back, 3 bases at V and 7 bases at J, with 14 bases in the middle.

Of note for this clonotype: Germline and junction disagree at one end, which may indicate a read error. CDR3 bases: TGCAGCGTGGTCCCCGGACTCTTCCCGAGTTCAGATACGCGGTATTTT. Its protein is CSVVPGLFPSSDTRYF. This chain uses TRBV29-1 with TRBJ2-3; D is perhaps TRBD2 (5 bases). The CDR3 has 16 amino acids. Per germline, CDR1 SQVTM and CDR2 ANQGSEA.

V and J are TRBV6-6 and TRBJ2-4; possibly TRBD1 for D (5 bases). The V gene's germline CDR1 is MNHNY and CDR2 SVGAGI (reference sequence). V shed 0 bases and J shed 2 bases, with 11 bases lying between them. The CDR3 covers 16 residues. The CDR3 region has the DNA TGTGCCAGCAGTTACTCTTTGGCAGGGTCCAAAAACATTCAGTACTTC. Amino acids: CASSYSLAGSKNIQYF.

This clonotype was seen a few times. The V and J genes are TRBV19 and TRBJ2-1; D is possibly TRBD2 (6 bases). Deletions cut 3 bases from V and 4 bases from J, with 13 bases between. CDR1 and CDR2 (germline): LNHDA, SQIVND (reference sequence). This CDR3 has 15 amino acids. The CDR3 reads CASSMGEARYNEQFF. The CDR3 DNA is TGTGCCAGTAGTATGGGGGAGGCTCGGTACAATGAGCAGTTCTTC.

This clonotype occurred a few times. This rearrangement joins TRBV9 to TRBJ2-1, with 11 nucleotides matching TRBD1. Losses at the gene ends were 4 bases for V and 9 bases for J; bases not matched to a gene: 6. Germline V lookup: CDR1 SGDLS, CDR2 YYNGEE. This CDR3 spans 14 amino acids. This chain's CDR3 is CASSLGQGASEQFF. In DNA, the CDR3 is TGTGCCAGCAGCCTCGGACAGGGGGCAAGTGAGCAGTTCTTC.

This rearrangement joins TRBV20-1 to TRBJ2-7; 7 bases agree with TRBD1. Germline-derived CDR1 and CDR2 are DFQATT and SNEGSKA (reference sequence). This CDR3 is built from 13 residues. Trimming cost V 7 bases and J 2 bases; bases outside gene matches: 8. The chain's CDR3 is CSVSGTDPYEQYF. The DNA of the CDR3 is TGCAGTGTATCCGGGACAGACCCCTACGAGCAGTACTTC.

V is TRBV29-1 and J is TRBJ2-3; TRBD1 agrees at 8 bases. The CDR3 is 16 residues long. CDR1 and CDR2 (germline): SQVTM, ANQGSEA. The V and J ends lost 8 bases and 0 bases, in that order; junction bases with no gene match: 13. The CDR3 sequence is CSKLPGQGTSTDTQYF. Here the CDR3 DNA reads TGCAGCAAACTCCCCGGACAGGGTACTAGCACAGATACGCAGTATTTT.

As concerns this clonotype: A much larger clone lies a single base off, so this may be a read error. The genes are TRBV29-1 and TRBJ1-2, with D perhaps TRBD1 (6 bases). V was cut by 8 bases and J by 8 bases, with 15 bases left in between. The CDR3 consists of 11 residues. Per germline, CDR1 SQVTM and CDR2 ANQGSEA. The CDR3 nucleotides are TGCAGCATCGCAGGGGCGGTGGGCTACACCTTC. Its protein product is CSIAGAVGYTF.

The rearrangement uses TRBV4-1 and TRBJ1-6; D may be TRBD1 (5 bases). Trimming left V 1 base short and J 9 bases short, with 13 bases between. CDR1 is MGHRA, CDR2 YSYEKL, per germline. The CDR3 extends over 15 amino acids. The CDR3 is CASSQGAGGTSPLHF. The CDR3 coding sequence is TGCGCCAGCAGCCAAGGGGCAGGAGGGACTTCACCCCTCCACTTT.

The CDR3: CASKRSNEAFF. Here the CDR3 DNA reads TGTGCCAGCAAAAGGTCGAATGAAGCTTTCTTT. V is TRBV3-1 and J is TRBJ1-1; D remains ambiguous. CDR1 LGHDT and CDR2 YNNKEL come from the germline V gene (reference sequence). Trimming removed 7 bases from V and 7 bases from J, with 10 bases in between. This CDR3 is 11 amino acids long.

This chain links TRBV20-1 with TRBJ2-3; TRBD2 matches 11 bases. CDR3 length equals 16 residues. V gave up 0 bases and J gave up 5 bases; unmatched junction bases: 7. Looked up from germline, CDR1 is DFQATT and CDR2 is SNEGSKA (reference sequence). CDR3 region: CSAREVLGLAGDTQYF. The CDR3 nucleotides are TGCAGTGCTAGAGAGGTCTTAGGACTAGCGGGAGATACGCAGTATTTT.